A single sample gave rise to the 27 T cell receptor beta chains below, sequenced in a study of blood T cell repertoires in COVID-19. Assay used: immunoSEQ multiplex PCR; TCRdb lists only in-frame clones, some missing. The data hold over 100,000 clones, with roughly 82% observed a single time. The sequencing sample was made of peripheral blood. Source of these receptors: a woman aged 80 or older with active or convalescent COVID-19.

The V call is TRBV18, the J call TRBJ1-5; D gene ambiguous. Looked up from germline, CDR1 is KGHSH and CDR2 is LQKENI. This CDR3 comprises 15 residues. V dropped 5 bases and J dropped 2 bases, with 13 bases sitting between them. The CDR3 coding sequence is TGTGCCAGCTCAACGGTATCAGAGGGCAATCAGCCCCAGCATTTT. This sequence encodes CASSTVSEGNQPQHF.

CDR3 protein: CAISGGQGVNYEQYF. The CDR3, as DNA: TGTGCCATCAGTGGTGGACAGGGGGTCAACTACGAGCAGTACTTC. This chain uses TRBV10-3 with TRBJ2-7; TRBD1 matches 10 bases. There are 15 residues in the CDR3. V was clipped by 4 bases and J by 3 bases; unmatched bases: 6. Looked up from germline, CDR1 is ENHRY and CDR2 is SYGVKD.

V and J are TRBV28 and TRBJ2-7; 9 nucleotides align to TRBD1. V lost 6 bases to trimming and J lost 4 bases; unmatched junction nucleotides: 10. This CDR3 spans 15 amino acids. Per germline, CDR1 MDHEN and CDR2 SYDVKM. The CDR3 region is CASRPPGQGVYEQYF. CDR3 sequence (DNA): TGTGCCAGCAGGCCACCGGGACAGGGAGTTTACGAGCAGTACTTC.

This clone was seen just once. The gene calls are TRBV10-3 and TRBJ2-1, with TRBD2 as a possible D gene (6 bases). V lost 0 bases and J lost 5, with 20 bases in between. This CDR3 contains 18 residues. Germline CDR1 and CDR2: ENHRY and SYGVKD. CDR3 in DNA: TGTGCCATCAGTGAGTCGAGGGGAGGCGGAAAGCGAAACAATGAGCAGTTCTTC. Its translation: CAISESRGGGKRNNEQFF.

The J gene is TRBJ2-1, the V gene TRBV5-1; 10 bases map to TRBD2. The CDR3 consists of 14 residues. Germline CDR1 SGHRS, CDR2 YFSETQ. Unmatched junction bases numbered 4, after V lost 5 bases and J lost 5 bases. The CDR3 loop reads CASRSLAGNNEQFF. Written as DNA, the CDR3 is TGCGCCAGCAGATCACTAGCGGGAAACAATGAGCAGTTCTTC.

V usage is TRBV5-1 and J usage is TRBJ2-3; the D gene is possibly TRBD2 (6 bases). Trimming stripped 4 bases from V and 6 bases from J, with 18 bases between. The CDR3 has 15 amino acids. CDR1 and CDR2 from the germline V gene are SGHRS and YFSETQ. CDR3 nucleotide sequence: TGCGCCAGCAGCCAGACTAGTAGAGCTATCGATACGCAGTATTTT. It codes for CASSQTSRAIDTQYF.

In DNA, the CDR3 is TGTGCCAGCAGCTCGGACAGTGAGTACGAGCAGTACTTC. The encoded protein is CASSSDSEYEQYF. The chain couples TRBV7-9 to TRBJ2-7, with a weak D call TRBD1 (6 bases). The CDR3 contains 13 residues. Germline CDR1 reads SEHNR; CDR2 reads FQNEAQ (reference sequence). V was pared by 4 bases and J by 4 bases, with 11 bases between.

V usage is TRBV27 and J usage is TRBJ1-2; 7 bases are a match to TRBD1. Germline V CDR1 and CDR2: MNHEY, SMNVEV (reference sequence). V lost 7 bases, J lost 2 bases, and 13 bases stayed unmatched. The CDR3 has 16 residues. The CDR3 here is CASIPQSDRLNYGYTF. For the CDR3, the DNA is TGTGCCAGCATCCCCCAATCGGACAGGCTAAACTATGGCTACACCTTC.

The chain combines TRBV7-3 with TRBJ1-2; 10 bases fit TRBD1. The CDR3 runs 13 residues. Germline loops: CDR1 SGHTA, CDR2 FQGTGA. The trim removed 3 bases at V and 8 bases at J, leaving 3 bases unmatched. CDR3 residues: CASSFDRGRGYTF. CDR3 DNA: TGTGCCAGCAGCTTCGACAGGGGGCGAGGCTACACCTTC.

The rearrangement joins TRBV5-1 to TRBJ2-5; a possible D gene is TRBD2 (6 bases). V was shortened by 0 bases and J by 1 base, with 10 bases between the two germline ends. CDR1 and CDR2 (germline): SGHRS, YFSETQ. The length of the CDR3 is 15 residues. The CDR3 DNA follows: TGCGCCAGCAGCTTGGGTGGAGGGGCCCAAGAGACCCAGTACTTC. It encodes CASSLGGGAQETQYF.

This sequence joins TRBV28 and TRBJ2-3, with D unclear. The CDR3 totals 13 residues. The germline V gene encodes CDR1 MDHEN and CDR2 SYDVKM. Trimming took 2 bases from V and 5 from J, leaving 8 bases between them. CDR3 bases: TGTGCCAGCAGTTTAAGACTTGGAGATACGCAGTATTTT. Its translation: CASSLRLGDTQYF.

The CDR3 sequence is CASSWGVWGDPTNTEAFF. The DNA for the CDR3 is TGCGCCAGCAGCTGGGGGGTTTGGGGTGACCCGACGAACACTGAAGCTTTCTTT. The V call is TRBV5-1, the J call TRBJ1-1; a possible D gene is TRBD1 (5 bases). The CDR3 consists of 18 residues. In germline, CDR1 is SGHRS, CDR2 YFSETQ. V gave up 3 bases and J gave up 1 base, with 22 bases separating them.

The chain uses TRBV28 and TRBJ1-2; D unresolved. Germline lookup yields CDR1 MDHEN and CDR2 SYDVKM. V was cut by 3 bases and J by 10 bases, with 12 bases left in between. CDR3 length: 12 amino acids. CDR3 sequence (DNA): TGTGCCAGCAGTTTCGAGGGTCGTGACTACACCTTC. Its translation: CASSFEGRDYTF.

The chain combines TRBV27 with TRBJ1-5; 7 bases line up with TRBD1. V dropped 8 bases and J dropped 3; count of bases not matched to a gene: 13. The CDR3 is 16 residues long. Looked up from germline, CDR1 is MNHEY and CDR2 is SMNVEV (reference sequence). CDR3 bases: TGTGCCAGCGGATTACTCGGACAGGTGAACAATCAGCCCCAGCATTTT. Translated, it gives CASGLLGQVNNQPQHF.

The rearrangement joins TRBV7-2 to TRBJ2-3; weak D call: TRBD2 (6 bases). The CDR3 sequence is 15 residues long. V was shortened by 2 bases and J by 6 bases, with 15 bases between the two germline ends. The germline CDR1 and CDR2 sequences are SGHTA and FQGNSA. CDR3 nucleotides: TGTGCCAGCAGCTTACCCACCGGACTAAAGGATACGCAGTATTTT. As protein: CASSLPTGLKDTQYF.

CDR3 amino acids: CASAGGVESTEAFF. Here the CDR3 DNA reads TGTGCCAGCGCGGGGGGAGTTGAAAGCACTGAAGCTTTCTTT. The chain couples TRBV2 to TRBJ1-1; possibly TRBD1 for D (5 bases). Per germline, CDR1 SNHLY and CDR2 FYNNEI. V dropped 8 bases and J dropped 4 bases, with 17 bases sitting between them. CDR3 size: 14 residues.

The chain has TRBV24-1 and TRBJ2-7; tentative D call: TRBD1 (6 bases). Germline values: CDR1 KGHDR, CDR2 SFDVKD. The CDR3 is 15 residues long. V was trimmed by 0 bases and J by 4 bases, leaving 12 bases between them. The CDR3: CATSDLVQGGYEQYF. As DNA, the CDR3 is TGTGCCACCAGTGATTTGGTACAGGGTGGTTACGAGCAGTACTTC.

The V and J genes are TRBV14 and TRBJ1-4; perhaps TRBD1 as D (6 bases). Trimming pared 0 bases from V and 7 bases from J, leaving 15 bases between. CDR1 is SGHDN and CDR2 is FVKESK in the germline V gene. The CDR3 has 16 amino acids. The CDR3 region has the DNA TGTGCCAGCAGCCAAGACCCCAGGGACATCGCTGAAAAACTGTTTTTT. It translates to CASSQDPRDIAEKLFF.

This chain uses TRBV7-8 with TRBJ1-5; D gene ambiguous. CDR1 SGHVS and CDR2 FQNEAQ come from the germline V gene. CDR3 length: 15 amino acids. V was trimmed by 4 bases and J by 2 bases, leaving 12 bases between them. The CDR3 reads CASSSTLRGNQPQHF. CDR3 DNA: TGTGCCAGCAGCTCGACCTTGCGGGGCAATCAGCCCCAGCATTTT.

This chain connects TRBV12-3 or TRBV12-4 to TRBJ2-2; possible D gene TRBD1, 5 bases. The CDR3 spans 12 residues. V dropped 6 bases and J dropped 5 bases, with 7 bases sitting between them. The DNA for the CDR3 is TGTGCCAGCAGGCGACAGACCGGGGAGCTGTTTTTT. It yields the protein CASRRQTGELFF.

V gene TRBV19 combines with J gene TRBJ2-7, with D possibly TRBD2 on 6 matching bases. The CDR3 contains 14 residues. Trimming took 5 bases from V and 2 from J, leaving 13 bases between them. Germline CDR1 and CDR2: LNHDA and SQIVND (reference sequence). The chain's CDR3 is CASSLSGGAYEQYF. CDR3 bases: TGTGCCAGTAGTTTGAGCGGAGGGGCCTACGAGCAGTACTTC.

This clone is labeled as medium-sized (0.01 to 0.1%). The V gene is TRBV4-1, the J gene TRBJ1-6, with 11 bases that match TRBD1. This CDR3 contains 15 residues. V shed 0 bases and J 10 bases; nucleotides not matched to a gene: 2. From germline, CDR1 is MGHRA and CDR2 YSYEKL. The CDR3 spells CASSQEGTGGSPLHF. In DNA form, the CDR3 reads TGCGCCAGCAGCCAAGAAGGGACAGGGGGATCACCCCTCCACTTT.

The rearrangement joins TRBV25-1 to TRBJ2-5; 11 bases line up with TRBD2. The CDR3 consists of 17 residues. Germline CDR1 MGHDK, CDR2 SYGVNS. The V and J ends lost 4 bases and 1 base, in that order; junction bases with no gene match: 8. Here the CDR3 reads CASSGGAGLAVQETQYF. The CDR3 DNA follows: TGTGCCAGCAGTGGGGGTGCGGGACTAGCGGTCCAAGAGACCCAGTACTTC.

The V and J genes are TRBV7-6 and TRBJ2-5; the D gene is possibly TRBD2 (5 bases). The CDR3 is 14 residues long. Germline assignment: CDR1 SGHVS and CDR2 FNYEAQ. V was shortened by 5 bases and J by 5 bases, with 15 bases between the two germline ends. CDR3 sequence (DNA): TGTGCCAGCAGCCAGAGGGTAAACGGGGAGACCCAGTACTTC. Protein product: CASSQRVNGETQYF.

The chain carries TRBV4-2 and TRBJ2-1; TRBD2 is a possible D gene (6 bases). V was pared by 2 bases and J by 9 bases, with 23 bases between. Per germline, CDR1 LGHNA and CDR2 YNFKEQ. This CDR3 contains 17 residues. In DNA, the CDR3 is TGTGCCAGCAGCCAACCGACTAGATCCGCCGCGGTTCCTGAGCAGTTCTTC. Encoded protein: CASSQPTRSAAVPEQFF.

The chain has TRBV10-3 and TRBJ2-7; 8 bases are shared with TRBD2. Trimming cost V 10 bases and J 2 bases; bases outside gene matches: 10. The CDR3 sequence is 14 residues long. CDR1 is ENHRY and CDR2 is SYGVKD in the germline V gene. The CDR3 loop reads CATVAGTITYEQYF. The CDR3 bases are TGTGCCACCGTAGCGGGAACTATTACCTACGAGCAGTACTTC.

V and J are TRBV12-3 or TRBV12-4 and TRBJ2-5; D not resolved. V was clipped by 6 bases and J by 5 bases, with 10 bases between them. The CDR3 is 12 residues long. This CDR3 is CASRGPEETQYF. The CDR3 bases are TGTGCCAGCAGAGGTCCGGAGGAGACCCAGTACTTC.